A single sample gave rise to the 21 T cell receptor beta chains below, sequenced in a study of blood T cell repertoires in COVID-19. This table comes from immunoSEQ multiplex PCR, and its TCRdb copy is limited to in-frame clones, with some not included. Of 200,000 to 300,000 clones in the sample, about 88% were seen once. Sequenced sample: peripheral blood. These receptors all come from a man in his sixties who had recovered from COVID-19.

V is TRBV7-9 and J is TRBJ1-4, with D unresolved. This CDR3 is built from 13 residues. Germline CDR1 SEHNR, CDR2 FQNEAQ (reference sequence). The V end lost 5 bases, the J end lost 11 bases, and 15 bases lay between the germline ends. CDR3 sequence (DNA): TGTGCCAGCAGCCCCGGGATGAGGGAGAAACTGTTTTTT. Its protein is CASSPGMREKLFF.

The chain employs TRBV6-5 and TRBJ2-7; 9 positions agree with TRBD2. Trimming cost V 2 bases and J 3 bases; bases outside gene matches: 5. This CDR3 has 15 amino acids. The germline V gene has CDR1 MNHEY and CDR2 SVGAGI. In DNA, the CDR3 is TGTGCCAGCAGTTACCCGCGGGGGGGCCTCTACGAGCAGTACTTC. This codes for CASSYPRGGLYEQYF.

This sequence joins TRBV6-6 and TRBJ1-4; unclear D gene. Trimming stripped 2 bases from V and 8 bases from J, with 6 bases between. The CDR3 has 12 residues. Per germline, CDR1 MNHNY and CDR2 SVGAGI (reference sequence). CDR3 nucleotide sequence: TGTGCCAGCAGTTACCCAGAAGAAAAACTGTTTTTT. Protein product: CASSYPEEKLFF.

The J gene is TRBJ1-1, the V gene TRBV7-3; the D is unclear. In germline, CDR1 is SGHTA, CDR2 FQGTGA. CDR3 length equals 13 residues. The V gene lost 4 bases and the J gene lost 6 bases, with 12 bases spanning the gap. In DNA, the CDR3 is TGTGCCAGCAGCTCCATACACCTAGCTGAAGCTTTCTTT. Protein: CASSSIHLAEAFF.

The CDR3 protein is CASSVTSGGLNTGELFF. CDR3 in DNA: TGTGCCAGCAGCGTAACTAGCGGGGGCCTAAACACCGGGGAGCTGTTTTTT. This sequence joins TRBV9 and TRBJ2-2; 11 bases match TRBD2. With V trimmed by 1 base and J by 2 bases, 4 bases remained unmatched. The CDR3 totals 17 residues. Germline-derived CDR1 and CDR2 are SGDLS and YYNGEE.

The DNA of the CDR3 is TGTGCCACCAGTAGGGGGGGGACCTACAATGAGCAGTTCTTC. Encoded protein: CATSRGGTYNEQFF. The V call is TRBV24-1, the J call TRBJ2-1, with D possibly matching TRBD2 (7 bases). The CDR3 extends over 14 amino acids. In germline, CDR1 is KGHDR, CDR2 SFDVKD. Trimming removed 6 bases at V and 2 bases at J, with 10 bases between.

The rearrangement joins TRBV9 to TRBJ1-1; 9 bases agree with TRBD1. The length of the CDR3 is 15 residues. J was trimmed by 6 bases and V by 3 bases; bases with no gene match: 9. Per germline, CDR1 SGDLS and CDR2 YYNGEE. In DNA, the CDR3 is TGTGCCAGCAGCGGAGGGACAGGGAGGCTCGCTGAAGCTTTCTTT. It is translated as CASSGGTGRLAEAFF.

The rearrangement joins TRBV6-5 to TRBJ1-1, with D uncertain. Germline CDR1 MNHEY, CDR2 SVGAGI. The CDR3 has 14 residues. V was cut by 2 bases and J by 1 base, with 8 bases left in between. The CDR3 DNA reads as TGTGCCAGCAGTTACCTCCGGGAGAACACTGAAGCTTTCTTT. Amino acid sequence: CASSYLRENTEAFF.

The V gene is TRBV4-1, the J gene TRBJ1-3; perhaps TRBD1 as D (6 bases). Germline CDR1 reads MGHRA; CDR2 reads YSYEKL. The CDR3 contains 17 residues. V lost 1 base and J lost 0, with 13 bases in between. The CDR3 loop is CASSQGGRGTSGNTIYF. The CDR3 DNA reads TGCGCCAGCAGCCAAGGCGGCAGGGGCACCTCTGGAAACACCATATATTTT.

The J gene is TRBJ1-1, the V gene TRBV9; D uncertain. CDR1 and CDR2 (germline): SGDLS, YYNGEE. This CDR3 is built from 14 residues. Between the trimmed V and J ends, which lost 0 bases and 2 bases, there was a span of 8 bases. CDR3 in DNA: TGTGCCAGCAGCGTAGGTTGGGCCAACACTGAAGCTTTCTTT. Residues: CASSVGWANTEAFF.

The chain has TRBV7-9 and TRBJ1-2; D unclear. Germline CDR1 and CDR2: SEHNR and FQNEAQ (reference sequence). This CDR3 contains 11 residues. The ends were cut back, 2 bases at V and 8 bases at J, with 6 bases in the middle. CDR3 in amino acids: CASSLRSGYTF. DNA for the CDR3: TGTGCCAGCAGCTTACGGTCCGGCTACACCTTC. Complete variable domain (other parts from reference TRBV7-9 and TRBJ1-2): DTGVSQNPRHKITKRGQNVTFRCDPISEHNRLYWYRQTLGQGPEFLTYFQNEAQLEKSRLLSDRFSAERPKGSFSTLEIQRTEQGDSAMYLCASSLRSGYTFGSGTRLTVV.

The chain is built from TRBV11-2 and TRBJ1-1, with TRBD1 matching over 12 bases. The trim removed 5 bases at V and 4 bases at J, leaving 8 bases unmatched. This CDR3 is built from 16 residues. Germline lookup yields CDR1 SGHAT and CDR2 FQNNGV. The CDR3 protein is CASSRGTGGRGTEAFF. The CDR3 DNA is TGTGCCAGCAGCCGAGGGACAGGGGGCCGAGGCACTGAAGCTTTCTTT. The full variable domain, with the rest looked up from reference TRBV11-2 and TRBJ1-1, is EAGVAQSPRYKIIEKRQSVAFWCNPISGHATLYWYQQILGQGPKLLIQFQNNGVVDDSQLPKDRFSAERLKGVDSTLKIQPAKLEDSAVYLCASSRGTGGRGTEAFFGQGTRLTVV.

The genes are TRBV15 and TRBJ2-3, with 12 positions matching TRBD1. The ends lost 1 base at V and 6 bases at J; junction bases unmatched: 5. This CDR3 has 16 amino acids. Germline loops: CDR1 LNHNV, CDR2 YYDKDF (reference sequence). CDR3 residues: CATSRVGDRGRDTQYF. As DNA, the CDR3 is TGTGCCACCAGCAGAGTCGGGGACAGGGGGCGTGATACGCAGTATTTT.

The V and J genes are TRBV19 and TRBJ2-1, with D possibly being TRBD2 (6 bases). Germline CDR1 reads LNHDA; CDR2 reads SQIVND (reference sequence). The CDR3 consists of 12 residues. Trimming removed 4 bases at V and 6 bases at J, with 7 bases between. CDR3 loop: CASSTGVNEQFF. The CDR3 DNA sequence: TGTGCCAGTAGTACGGGGGTCAATGAGCAGTTCTTC.

J is TRBJ2-7 and V is TRBV24-1; 9 bases match TRBD1. Germline V CDR1 and CDR2: KGHDR, SFDVKD. With V trimmed by 3 bases and J by 9 bases, 8 bases remained unmatched. The CDR3 has 14 residues. The CDR3 loop reads CATSDVGTGWGQYF. DNA of the CDR3: TGTGCCACCAGTGATGTTGGGACAGGGTGGGGGCAGTACTTC.

This clone was detected once. The CDR3 is CASTPGYEQYF. The CDR3, as DNA: TGTGCCAGCACCCCAGGGTACGAGCAGTACTTC. The rearrangement links TRBV5-5 to TRBJ2-7; tentatively, D is TRBD1 (5 bases). This CDR3 has 11 residues. V was cut by 6 bases and J by 4 bases, with 8 bases left in between. Per the germline V gene, CDR1 is SGHKS and CDR2 is YYEKEE (reference sequence).

V is TRBV2 and J is TRBJ1-4; the D gene is possibly TRBD1 (6 bases). Germline values: CDR1 SNHLY, CDR2 FYNNEI. The CDR3 is made up of 16 amino acids. The V gene lost 6 bases and the J gene lost 0 bases, with 14 bases spanning the gap. For the CDR3, the DNA is TGTGCCAGCAGGGACCACAGGGTTTCAACTAATGAAAAACTGTTTTTT. Its translation is CASRDHRVSTNEKLFF.

The rearrangement uses TRBV3-1 (or the pseudogene TRBV3-2) and TRBJ1-2, with D unresolved. This CDR3 has 17 amino acids. The germline V gene encodes CDR1 LGHDT and CDR2 YNNKEL (reference sequence). V lost 1 base, J lost 8 bases, and 23 bases lay in between. CDR3 protein: CASSQGSWLSVTEGYTF. The CDR3, as DNA: TGTGCCAGCAGCCAAGGTTCATGGTTGTCGGTAACGGAGGGCTACACCTTC.

The chain recombines TRBV9 with TRBJ1-3; D uncertain. The CDR3 is 16 residues long. Trimming stripped 4 bases from V and 0 bases from J, with 14 bases between. Germline CDR1 is SGDLS and CDR2 is YYNGEE. CDR3 protein: CASSPLTVSSGNTIYF. In DNA, the CDR3 is TGTGCCAGCAGCCCCCTCACCGTTAGCTCTGGAAACACCATATATTTT.

The J gene is TRBJ2-5, the V gene TRBV12-3 or TRBV12-4; TRBD1 might be the D (6 bases). Trimming took 3 bases from V and 1 from J, leaving 6 bases between them. The CDR3 extends over 13 amino acids. This chain's CDR3 is CASSLGAQETQYF. DNA for the CDR3: TGTGCCAGCAGTTTGGGGGCCCAAGAGACCCAGTACTTC.

The chain links TRBV18 to TRBJ1-1; 9 positions match TRBD1. Trimming removed 3 bases from V and 8 bases from J; junction bases left unmatched: 4. Germline V gene data show CDR1 as KGHSH and CDR2 as LQKENI. This CDR3 has 13 residues. The DNA for the CDR3 is TGTGCCAGCTCACCCGACAGGGGGACCGAAGCTTTCTTT. It specifies CASSPDRGTEAFF.